This record covers a single T cell receptor (beta chain). Its specificity is not known. Germline V CDR1 and CDR2: SGHVS, FNYEAQ. The CDR3 contains 14 residues. V was trimmed by 1 base and J by 6 bases, leaving 11 bases between them. The data were taken from a study of CD8+CD57+ T cells in acquired aplastic anemia. General study findings and limits: Shared by patients and controls, 25 to 30 CD8+ CDR3s were abundant in patients.

Genomic DNA served as template for TCR beta VDJ and CDR3 profiling. TCRdb recomputed calls from the reads with MiXCR, one row per CDR3 protein. The sample includes around 250,000 distinct CDR3 sequences, roughly 82% of them seen just once. Only patients with CD8+CD57+ cell expansion on flow cytometry were chosen for sequencing. Each patient carried a diagnosis of severe acquired aplastic anemia. The sequenced sample consisted of sorted CD4+, CD8+, or CD8+CD57+ T cells (not recorded which) from PBMCs. The clonotype was recovered from a human donor with aplastic anemia. This chain uses TRBV7-6 with TRBJ2-3; D ambiguous. Here the CDR3 DNA reads TGTGCCAGCAGCTTAGTGCAAGGTCTCGATACGCAGTATTTT. It is translated as CASSLVQGLDTQYF.